A selection of T cell receptor beta chains follows, all from one sample in a study of blood T cell repertoires in COVID-19. Data came from immunoSEQ multiplex PCR; TCRdb stores just in-frame clones and leaves some out. Among 300,000 to 450,000 clones, around 85% were seen once, and the ten largest hold 3.5% to 4%. The source material was peripheral blood. The source is a woman aged 18-30 years with acute or convalescent COVID-19. CDR3s include the opening cysteine and the closing phenylalanine or tryptophan. D genes are given only for firm matches. Clone size is stated in some rows and not others, as once, few, many or a class when expanded.

V gene,clone size,D gene,J gene,CDR3 protein,CDR3 DNA
TRBV24-1,NA,TRBD1,TRBJ2-7,CATSDTRDSFYEQYF,TGTGCCACCAGTGATACCCGGGACAGTTTCTACGAGCAGTACTTC
TRBV7-3,NA,TRBD2,TRBJ2-3,CASSRSGLAQDTQYF,TGTGCCAGCAGCCGCTCGGGACTAGCGCAAGATACGCAGTATTTT
TRBV7-9,NA,NA,TRBJ1-2,CASSPSGGRNYGYTF,TGTGCCAGCAGCCCTTCCGGGGGACGAAACTATGGCTACACCTTC
TRBV4-1,NA,TRBD1,TRBJ2-1,CASSQWTGEDNEQFF,TGCGCCAGCAGCCAATGGACAGGGGAAGACAATGAGCAGTTCTTC
TRBV6-5,NA,NA,TRBJ1-2,CASSYDNNYGYTF,TGTGCCAGCAGTTATGACAACAACTATGGCTACACCTTC
TRBV4-1,NA,NA,TRBJ2-2,CASSQDSTEFSNTGELFF,TGCGCCAGCAGCCAAGATTCAACAGAATTTTCGAACACCGGGGAGCTGTTTTTT
TRBV7-8,NA,TRBD1,TRBJ1-5,CASMDRVNQPQHF,TGTGCCAGCATGGACAGGGTCAATCAGCCCCAGCATTTT
TRBV6-5,once,NA,TRBJ1-1,CASSYSVGAGNTEAFF,TGTGCCAGCAGTTACTCGGTAGGGGCAGGGAACACTGAAGCTTTCTTT
TRBV7-2,NA,NA,TRBJ2-1,CASSPWSPLMNNEQFF,TGTGCCAGCAGCCCCTGGAGCCCTCTGATGAACAATGAGCAGTTCTTC
TRBV5-6,NA,NA,TRBJ1-6,CASSRERMNSPLHF,TGTGCCAGCAGCCGGGAGCGCATGAATTCACCCCTCCACTTT
TRBV19,NA,TRBD2,TRBJ2-1,CASRFTSGSYEQFF,TGTGCCAGCCGATTTACTAGCGGGAGCTATGAGCAGTTCTTC
TRBV21-1,NA,NA,TRBJ2-2,CASTPGTGSDTGELFF,TGTGCCTCGACCCCAGGGACAGGGTCTGACACCGGGGAGCTGTTTTTT
TRBV5-1,NA,TRBD1,TRBJ2-5,CASSLRQGRETQYF,TGCGCCAGCAGCTTGAGACAGGGAAGGGAGACCCAGTACTTC
TRBV29-1,NA,NA,TRBJ1-2,CSVVRAEGYTF,TGCAGCGTTGTGAGGGCGGAAGGCTACACCTTC
TRBV2,NA,TRBD1,TRBJ1-2,CASIPQGQSNYGYTF,TGTGCCAGCATCCCACAGGGACAGTCTAACTATGGCTACACCTTC
TRBV29-1,once,TRBD1,TRBJ2-5,CSADRGIRETQYF,TGCAGCGCCGACAGGGGTATCAGAGAGACCCAGTACTTC
TRBV30,once,NA,TRBJ1-1,CAWTLRAGLLRGNTEAFF,TGTGCCTGGACCCTCCGAGCTGGTCTCCTCCGGGGGAACACTGAAGCTTTCTTT
TRBV19,NA,NA,TRBJ2-3,CASSTRGLSTDTQYF,TGTGCCAGTAGTACGAGGGGACTTTCCACAGATACGCAGTATTTT
TRBV7-2,NA,NA,TRBJ1-1,CASSNHRLDTEAFF,TGTGCCAGCAGCAACCACAGGCTCGACACTGAAGCTTTCTTT
TRBV6-5,NA,NA,TRBJ1-2,CASTDIGYGYTF,TGTGCCAGCACCGACATAGGCTATGGCTACACCTTC
TRBV2,NA,NA,TRBJ2-3,CASRENTQYF,TGTGCCAGCAGGGAGAATACGCAGTATTTT
TRBV7-9,NA,NA,TRBJ2-2,CASHRWGVMNTGELFF,TGTGCCAGCCACCGTTGGGGGGTAATGAACACCGGGGAGCTGTTTTTT
TRBV5-1,NA,NA,TRBJ1-3,CASSLDAAGSGNTIYF,TGCGCCAGCAGCTTGGACGCGGCGGGGTCTGGAAACACCATATATTTT
TRBV11-2,NA,TRBD2,TRBJ2-1,CASSFAGGFLEEQFF,TGTGCCAGCAGCTTCGCGGGGGGCTTTCTAGAGGAGCAGTTCTTC
TRBV30,NA,NA,TRBJ2-5,CAWSVRRSGQETQYF,TGTGCCTGGAGTGTTAGGAGGAGTGGGCAAGAGACCCAGTACTTC
TRBV5-8,NA,NA,TRBJ1-2,CASSLSGNYGYTF,TGTGCCAGCAGCTTGTCCGGGAACTATGGCTACACCTTC
TRBV9,NA,TRBD2,TRBJ2-1,CASSPGGASSYNEQFF,TGTGCCAGCAGCCCCGGGGGGGCCAGCTCCTACAATGAGCAGTTCTTC
TRBV12-3/TRBV12-4,NA,NA,TRBJ1-3,CASSLGGTTRDF,TGTGCCAGCAGTTTAGGAGGCACGACTAGGGATTTT
TRBV14,NA,TRBD1,TRBJ1-2,CASSQTTGTANYGYTF,TGTGCCAGCAGCCAAACCACCGGGACAGCTAACTATGGCTACACCTTC
TRBV28,NA,TRBD1,TRBJ2-5,CASSFPGQGLRETQYF,TGTGCCAGCAGTTTTCCGGGACAGGGGTTGCGGGAGACCCAGTACTTC
TRBV11-3,NA,TRBD1,TRBJ2-1,CASSSHLGQGRFGEQFF,TGTGCCAGCAGCTCGCACCTCGGACAGGGGAGGTTCGGTGAGCAGTTCTTC
TRBV23-1,once,TRBD2,TRBJ2-3,CASSLREARGTDTQYF,TGCGCCAGCAGTCTGCGGGAGGCCAGGGGCACAGATACGCAGTATTTT
TRBV5-1,NA,NA,TRBJ2-5,CASRTPTAQETQYF,TGCGCCAGCCGGACACCCACAGCCCAAGAGACCCAGTACTTC
TRBV3-1/TRBV3-2,NA,NA,TRBJ1-2,CASSLKAYGYTF,TGTGCCAGCAGCCTAAAAGCCTATGGCTACACCTTC